The present T cell receptor (beta chain) was sequenced within a study of CD8 T cells in Susac syndrome. In the study overall: About 6 sequenced Susac syndrome patients had clinically active disease, while about 8 were in remission.

Regarding this clonotype: What it recognizes is unknown.

The CDR3 is made up of 14 amino acids. CDR1 and CDR2 (germline): GTSNPN, SVGIG (reference sequence). Trimming removed 3 bases from V and 11 bases from J, with 19 bases in between. The RNA input was roughly 0.45 to 1 ug, and it was reverse transcribed with random hexamers. TCRdb re-called the immunoSEQ multiplex PCR reads through MiXCR, storing one row per CDR3 protein. This sample has over 150,000 distinct CDR3 sequences, with approximately 94% found just once. Recently defined diagnostic criteria for definite or probable disease were fulfilled by Susac syndrome patients. Study findings and constraints: The study acknowledged a relatively small number of individuals in its TCR sequencing and HLA analysis.

The sequencing sample was made of CD4+ T cells from PBMCs. This TCR was sampled from a human donor with Susac syndrome. The gene calls are TRBV30 and TRBJ1-4, with D perhaps TRBD1 (6 bases). Here the CDR3 DNA reads TGTGCCTGGAGAAGAAGAGGGGGGTCGGAGAAACTGTTTTTT. Amino acid sequence: CAWRRRGGSEKLFF.